This T cell receptor beta chain is from a study of vaccination and CD4 T cells after COVID-19. The assay that was used to sequence DNA from cultured CD4+ T cells was the Oncomine TCR Beta short-read assay. TCRdb re-derived calls from the PCR reads in MiXCR, one entry per CDR3 protein. The sample consists of about 5,600 distinct CDR3 sequences, approximately 40% of them appearing once. Treatment described: approximately nine-day PBMC culture with coronavirus spike peptide pools or control peptides (ViraFEST assay). The unexposed donor provided CD4+ T cells, which were taken before the COVID-19 pandemic (2011-2018). As concerns this clonotype: What it binds is not known.

The CDR3 covers 15 residues. The germline CDR1 and CDR2 sequences are SGHNT and YYREEE (reference sequence). Trimming shortened V by 0 bases and J by 1 base, and 10 bases separated the two germline ends. The sequenced sample consisted of CD4+ T cells from blood, cultured in vitro. The TCR sequence derives from a human donor in good health. The chain recombines TRBV5-4 with TRBJ1-1, with D perhaps TRBD1 (5 bases). DNA of the CDR3: TGTGCCAGCAGCTTGGGGGGGAGACAGAACACTGAAGCTTTCTTT. Translating gives CASSLGGRQNTEAFF.